Sequencing of this T cell receptor beta chain was carried out in a study of technical replicates of blood from a few donors. The CDR3 has 13 amino acids. Germline loops: CDR1 MNHNS, CDR2 SASEGT. Trimming took 7 bases from V and 2 from J, leaving 12 bases between them. This clone was detected once. Sequenced by immunoSEQ multiplex PCR; TCRdb stores in-frame clones only, minus some. This sample has tens of thousands of clones; about 97% occur once, and the top ten carry 0.15% to 0.2%. The V gene is TRBV6-1, the J gene TRBJ2-7, with a tentative D call TRBD2 (5 bases). Sequencing was done on a sample of T cells isolated from PBMCs. The receptor was derived from a human donor in good health. The CDR3 spells CASIWTAPYEQYF. The CDR3 bases are TGTGCCAGCATTTGGACTGCTCCCTACGAGCAGTACTTC.